The next 20 T cell receptor beta chains were all read from a single sample in a study of shared clonotypes between healthy human individuals. Data came from immunoSEQ multiplex PCR; TCRdb stores just in-frame clones and leaves some out. The sample holds 1.5 million to 1.9 million clones, 95% to 99% seen once. Sequenced: naive CD4+ T cells sorted from blood. As to subset: CD45RA+ positively selected. The receptors were sampled from a man aged 25-45 years in good health.

As concerns this clone: Mismatch with germline at one junction end may stem from a read error. The chain employs TRBV18 and TRBJ1-1, with D uncertain. Germline V gives CDR1 KGHSH, CDR2 LQKENI. CDR3 size: 13 residues. The CDR3: CASSPDRNSEAFF. In DNA, the CDR3 is TGTGCCAGCTCACCCGACCGGAACTCTGAAGCTTTCTTT.

This chain connects TRBV5-1 to TRBJ2-7, with TRBD1 matching 10 bases. Germline CDR1 is SGHRS and CDR2 is YFSETQ. CDR3 length: 15 amino acids. V was clipped by 7 bases and J by 2 bases; unmatched bases: 9. CDR3 DNA: TGCGCCAGCCGACTCGGACAGGGGGGGACCTACGAGCAGTACTTC. This encodes CASRLGQGGTYEQYF.

The chain couples TRBV7-9 to TRBJ2-1, with 9 nucleotides matching TRBD1. Germline lookup yields CDR1 SEHNR and CDR2 FQNEAQ (reference sequence). V gave up 2 bases and J gave up 1 base; unmatched junction bases: 3. This CDR3 comprises 16 residues. The CDR3 nucleotides are TGTGCCAGCAGCTTACTCGGGACAGGGTCCTACAATGAGCAGTTCTTC. Protein sequence: CASSLLGTGSYNEQFF.

The chain couples TRBV6-1 to TRBJ2-7, with 9 bases fitting TRBD2. The CDR3 spans 13 residues. V was pared by 10 bases and J by 0 bases, with 4 bases of the junction left unmatched. The germline V gene has CDR1 MNHNS and CDR2 SASEGT. This chain's CDR3 is CATLAGVSYEQYF. The CDR3 coding sequence is TGTGCCACCTTAGCGGGAGTCTCCTACGAGCAGTACTTC.

With regard to this clone: Other DNA sequences in the sample encode the same CDR3. The chain couples TRBV5-4 to TRBJ1-1; D uncertain. Germline CDR1 and CDR2: SGHNT and YYREEE (reference sequence). The CDR3 runs 15 residues. V was pared by 0 bases and J by 2 bases, with 11 bases between. This chain's CDR3 is CASSLGGSENTEAFF. The CDR3 nucleotides read TGTGCCAGCAGCTTGGGAGGGAGCGAAAACACTGAAGCTTTCTTT.

About this clone: The identical CDR3 is also encoded by other nucleotide sequences in the sample. This sequence joins TRBV30 and TRBJ2-1, with D possibly matching TRBD2 (5 bases). With 0 bases removed from V and 0 bases from J, the gap between germline ends came to 6 bases. CDR1 is GTSNPN and CDR2 is SVGIG in the germline V gene (reference sequence). The CDR3 has 14 residues. The CDR3 reads CAWSVGSSYNEQFF. CDR3 nucleotides: TGTGCCTGGAGTGTAGGGAGCTCCTACAATGAGCAGTTCTTC.

This chain uses TRBV6-1 with TRBJ2-2, with D uncertain. Per the germline V gene, CDR1 is MNHNS and CDR2 is SASEGT. The CDR3 totals 15 residues. V lost 4 bases, J lost 4 bases, and 13 bases lay in between. The chain's CDR3 is CASSAQHRGTGELFF. CDR3 coding DNA: TGTGCCAGCAGTGCACAACACCGAGGCACCGGGGAGCTGTTTTTT.

CDR3 in amino acids: CASSLALTGTADTQYF. CDR3 nucleotide sequence: TGTGCCAGCAGCTTGGCCCTCACTGGGACCGCAGATACGCAGTATTTT. This sequence joins TRBV5-4 and TRBJ2-3; D is perhaps TRBD1 or TRBD2 (5 bases each). This CDR3 is built from 16 residues. From germline, CDR1 is SGHNT and CDR2 YYREEE (reference sequence). V was shortened by 0 bases and J by 4 bases, with 15 bases between the two germline ends.

In the case of this clone: The same CDR3 is also encoded by other DNA sequences in this sample. The chain is built from TRBV7-9 and TRBJ2-7; tentatively, D is TRBD1 (5 bases). CDR3 length: 12 amino acids. Trimming removed 3 bases from V and 4 bases from J, with 7 bases in between. Germline loops: CDR1 SEHNR, CDR2 FQNEAQ (reference sequence). In nucleotides, the CDR3 is TGTGCCAGCAGCTTCACAGGATACGAGCAGTACTTC. Protein sequence: CASSFTGYEQYF.

The chain carries TRBV7-6 and TRBJ2-7, with D tentatively TRBD1 (7 bases). The CDR3 runs 14 residues. V lost 5 bases to trimming and J lost 6 bases, with 17 bases between them. Looked up from germline, CDR1 is SGHVS and CDR2 is FNYEAQ. The CDR3 region has the DNA TGTGCCAGCAGCGACTATCGGAGGGGGCCCGAGCAGTACTTC. This sequence encodes CASSDYRRGPEQYF.

This chain joins TRBV5-1 and TRBJ2-7; perhaps TRBD2 as D (5 bases). The CDR3 extends over 14 amino acids. Germline lookup yields CDR1 SGHRS and CDR2 YFSETQ. Trimming took off 1 base at V and 2 bases at J, with 10 bases between the two ends. As DNA, the CDR3 is TGCGCCAGCAGCTTGATAATCGGGACCTACGAGCAGTACTTC. This translates into CASSLIIGTYEQYF.

The rearrangement uses TRBV28 and TRBJ1-1, with 7 bases fitting TRBD1. Germline assignment: CDR1 MDHEN and CDR2 SYDVKM. The CDR3 length is 16 residues. Germline trimming cut 5 bases from V and 7 bases from J; bases unmatched to any gene: 16. Here the CDR3 DNA reads TGTGCCAGCAGTAGTGACGAGGGACAGACCTACCATGAAGCTTTCTTT. Encoded protein: CASSSDEGQTYHEAFF.

The J gene is TRBJ2-7, the V gene TRBV30; TRBD1 might be the D (6 bases). V lost 4 bases and J 1 base, leaving 17 bases between the germline ends. The CDR3 is 15 amino acids. Germline CDR1 and CDR2: GTSNPN and SVGIG (reference sequence). CDR3 region: CAWTREGHASYEQYF. The DNA of the CDR3 is TGTGCCTGGACACGTGAGGGACACGCTTCCTACGAGCAGTACTTC. Based on the CDR3 plus reference TRBV30 and TRBJ2-7, the full variable domain is SQTIHQWPATLVQPVGSPLSLECTVEGTSNPNLYWYRQAAGRGLQLLFYSVGIGQISSEVPQNLSASRPQDRQFILSSKKLLLSDSGFYLCAWTREGHASYEQYFGPGTRLTVT.

V is TRBV5-4 and J is TRBJ1-2; possible D gene TRBD1, 6 bases. Germline V lookup: CDR1 SGHNT, CDR2 YYREEE (reference sequence). This CDR3 region has 13 residues. With 4 bases removed from V and 4 bases from J, the gap between germline ends came to 11 bases. This chain's CDR3 is CASSPRGSYGYTF. The CDR3 DNA follows: TGTGCCAGCAGCCCTAGGGGGAGCTATGGCTACACCTTC.

Here the CDR3 reads CAWSVGLSYNEQFF. CDR3 nucleotides: TGTGCCTGGAGTGTTGGGTTGTCCTACAATGAGCAGTTCTTC. The chain joins TRBV30 to TRBJ2-1; no definite D call. This CDR3 is built from 14 residues. Germline values: CDR1 GTSNPN, CDR2 SVGIG (reference sequence). The V and J ends lost 0 bases and 1 base respectively, with 7 bases between them. Supplemented by reference TRBV30 and TRBJ2-1, the full variable domain reads SQTIHQWPATLVQPVGSPLSLECTVEGTSNPNLYWYRQAAGRGLQLLFYSVGIGQISSEVPQNLSASRPQDRQFILSSKKLLLSDSGFYLCAWSVGLSYNEQFFGPGTRLTVL.

The chain is built from TRBV7-9 and TRBJ2-3, with a possible D match to TRBD2 (6 bases). The CDR3 has 14 amino acids. The ends were cut back, 5 bases at V and 5 bases at J, with 14 bases in the middle. Germline lookup yields CDR1 SEHNR and CDR2 FQNEAQ (reference sequence). CDR3 loop: CASSAGGGEDTQYF. In DNA, the CDR3 is TGTGCCAGCAGCGCAGGAGGAGGGGAAGATACGCAGTATTTT.

The rearrangement joins TRBV7-3 to TRBJ2-7, with 7 bases fitting TRBD1. This CDR3 has 15 residues. Germline V CDR1 and CDR2: SGHTA, FQGTGA. V gave up 2 bases and J gave up 6 bases; unmatched junction bases: 10. CDR3 amino acids: CASSLSQGLVREQYF. In DNA form, the CDR3 reads TGTGCCAGCAGCTTATCACAGGGGTTAGTTCGCGAGCAGTACTTC.

Only one count was recorded for this clone. This chain links TRBV28 with TRBJ1-5; no firm D call. This CDR3 is 15 amino acids long. The V end was cut by 3 bases, the J end by 1 base, with 10 bases between. The V gene's germline CDR1 is MDHEN and CDR2 SYDVKM. The CDR3 loop is CASSLTEWSNQPQHF. The DNA of the CDR3 is TGTGCCAGCAGTTTGACTGAATGGAGCAATCAGCCCCAGCATTTT.

The chain has TRBV19 and TRBJ2-5; 9 nucleotides agree with TRBD1. The CDR3 runs to 15 residues. Trimming took 3 bases from V and 7 from J; bases not matched to a gene: 9. Germline V gene lookup returns CDR1 LNHDA and CDR2 SQIVND (reference sequence). CDR3 region: CASSMLLDRGATQYF. CDR3 DNA: TGTGCCAGTAGTATGTTGCTGGACAGGGGTGCGACCCAGTACTTC.

The V call is TRBV5-1, the J call TRBJ2-5; possible D gene TRBD2, 6 bases. CDR3 length equals 14 residues. Germline loops: CDR1 SGHRS, CDR2 YFSETQ. V was trimmed by 0 bases and J by 4 bases, leaving 10 bases between them. In DNA, the CDR3 is TGCGCCAGCAGCTTGGCCGGGACTCGAGAGACCCAGTACTTC. The encoded protein is CASSLAGTRETQYF.